The 24 T cell receptor beta chains below all came from one sample that was sequenced in a study of cytomegalovirus exposure and HLA in healthy donors. PCR used 60 Vbeta primers and 13 Jbeta primers. The data were produced by immunoSEQ multiplex PCR, yet TCRdb's version contains in-frame clones alone and is incomplete. The sample comprises under 85,000 clones, around 70% of which are singletons, and approximately 10% rests with the top ten. Sequences were obtained from PBMCs. Receptors originate from a woman aged 25 to 39 in good health and CMV-seronegative.

This clone was seen just once. The chain combines TRBV2 with TRBJ1-2; 9 nucleotides agree with TRBD1. The CDR3 is 14 residues long. Trimming took 4 bases from V and 6 from J; bases not matched to a gene: 6. The germline V gene encodes CDR1 SNHLY and CDR2 FYNNEI. The CDR3 DNA is TGTGCCAGCAGTGGCGGGACAGGGTCGGATGGCTACACCTTC. It codes for CASSGGTGSDGYTF.

The genes are TRBV7-2 and TRBJ1-2; maybe TRBD1 (6 bases). Germline CDR1 is SGHTA and CDR2 is FQGNSA. This CDR3 region has 14 residues. V was trimmed by 7 bases and J by 6 bases, leaving 18 bases between them. CDR3 in DNA: TGTGCCAGCATCCCGCACTTTTACAGGGATGGCTACACCTTC. Translation: CASIPHFYRDGYTF. Full variable domain (remainder filled in from reference TRBV7-2 and TRBJ1-2): GAGVSQSPSNKVTEKGKDVELRCDPISGHTALYWYRQSLGQGLEFLIYFQGNSAPDKSGLPSDRFSAERTGGSVSTLTIQRTQQEDSAVYLCASIPHFYRDGYTFGSGTRLTVV.

The genes are TRBV19 and TRBJ2-3; D is ambiguous. With 1 base removed from V and 0 bases from J, the gap between germline ends came to 5 bases. The CDR3 totals 14 residues. Germline values: CDR1 LNHDA, CDR2 SQIVND (reference sequence). As DNA, the CDR3 is TGTGCCAGTAGTATAGTCCCTAGCACAGATACGCAGTATTTT. Protein sequence: CASSIVPSTDTQYF.

This clone was recorded a few times. The J gene is TRBJ2-7, the V gene TRBV7-9; 7 nucleotides agree with TRBD1. This CDR3 is built from 15 residues. The trim removed 5 bases at V and 7 bases at J, leaving 14 bases unmatched. Germline-derived CDR1 and CDR2 are SEHNR and FQNEAQ (reference sequence). CDR3: CASSIPGTALKEQYF. The CDR3 region has the DNA TGTGCCAGCAGCATACCCGGGACAGCCCTTAAAGAGCAGTACTTC.

This clone came up a few times. The rearrangement uses TRBV9 and TRBJ1-3; D is perhaps TRBD1 (5 bases). V was shortened by 4 bases and J by 3 bases, with 14 bases between the two germline ends. The V gene's germline CDR1 is SGDLS and CDR2 YYNGEE. CDR3 length: 15 amino acids. The CDR3 DNA sequence: TGTGCCAGCAGCCCGCAGGGCGCGAGTGGAAACACCATATATTTT. This sequence encodes CASSPQGASGNTIYF.

This rearrangement joins TRBV5-1 to TRBJ2-5, with 9 bases that match TRBD1. The V segment lost 5 bases and the J segment 5 bases; nucleotides outside the gene matches: 13. The germline V gene has CDR1 SGHRS and CDR2 YFSETQ. This CDR3 spans 16 amino acids. Written as DNA, the CDR3 is TGCGCCAGCAGTCTTGCTGGGGACAGGGACTGGGAGACCCAGTACTTC. Translating it yields CASSLAGDRDWETQYF.

The chain joins TRBV29-1 to TRBJ1-2; 10 positions agree with TRBD1. There are 13 residues in the CDR3. V shed 1 base and J 8 bases; nucleotides not matched to a gene: 4. Germline V gene lookup returns CDR1 SQVTM and CDR2 ANQGSEA. The CDR3 spells CSVEGQGAGGYTF. In DNA, the CDR3 is TGCAGCGTTGAAGGACAGGGGGCTGGGGGCTACACCTTC.

The V and J genes are TRBV9 and TRBJ2-3, with TRBD2 identical over 7 bases. The CDR3 covers 16 residues. CDR1 is SGDLS and CDR2 is YYNGEE in the germline V gene. V was pared by 0 bases and J by 1 base, with 5 bases of the junction left unmatched. The CDR3 DNA reads TGTGCCAGCAGCGTAGATCTGGGGAGGGGCACAGATACGCAGTATTTT. Encoded protein: CASSVDLGRGTDTQYF.

The genes are TRBV7-9 and TRBJ1-6, with TRBD1 as a possible D gene (6 bases). This CDR3 is 13 amino acids long. V dropped 1 base and J dropped 8 bases, with 6 bases sitting between them. Germline V CDR1 and CDR2: SEHNR, FQNEAQ (reference sequence). The CDR3 bases are TGTGCCAGCAGCTTAGGGACAGATTCACCCCTCCACTTT. Amino acids: CASSLGTDSPLHF. Complete variable domain (other parts from reference TRBV7-9 and TRBJ1-6): DTGVSQNPRHKITKRGQNVTFRCDPISEHNRLYWYRQTLGQGPEFLTYFQNEAQLEKSRLLSDRFSAERPKGSFSTLEIQRTEQGDSAMYLCASSLGTDSPLHFGNGTRLTVT.

This rearrangement joins TRBV9 to TRBJ2-1; 10 nucleotides align to TRBD2. After removal of 3 bases from V and 5 bases from J, the junction contained 5 bases not matched to a gene. From germline, CDR1 is SGDLS and CDR2 YYNGEE. The CDR3 runs to 15 residues. The CDR3 spells CASSALAGVDNEQFF. CDR3 DNA sequence: TGTGCCAGCAGCGCGCTAGCGGGGGTGGACAATGAGCAGTTCTTC.

This clone was observed a single time. The chain joins TRBV5-1 to TRBJ1-2; 9 bases agree with TRBD1. The CDR3 totals 15 residues. Trimming took 3 bases from V and 3 from J; bases not matched to a gene: 6. CDR1 is SGHRS and CDR2 is YFSETQ in the germline V gene. The CDR3 bases are TGCGCCAGCAGCTGGACAGGGGAATCAGACTATGGCTACACCTTC. It yields the protein CASSWTGESDYGYTF.

This clone was found a few times. The chain is built from TRBV6-5 and TRBJ2-7; the D is unclear. CDR3 length: 12 amino acids. The V and J ends lost 0 bases and 3 bases respectively, with 3 bases between them. Per germline, CDR1 MNHEY and CDR2 SVGAGI. CDR3 protein: CASSYSSYEQYF. The CDR3 DNA is TGTGCCAGCAGTTACTCGAGCTACGAGCAGTACTTC.

The chain couples TRBV7-6 to TRBJ2-1, with D possibly being TRBD1 (6 bases). The CDR3 is 12 amino acids. V was cut by 4 bases and J by 6 bases, with 7 bases left in between. Germline V gives CDR1 SGHVS, CDR2 FNYEAQ. Here the CDR3 reads CASSWTANEQFF. The CDR3 DNA follows: TGTGCCAGCAGCTGGACAGCCAATGAGCAGTTCTTC.

This chain links TRBV5-6 with TRBJ2-5, with 8 positions matching TRBD2. Losses at the gene ends were 4 bases for V and 5 bases for J; bases not matched to a gene: 13. CDR3 size: 16 residues. Germline CDR1 and CDR2: SGHDT and YYEEEE. This CDR3 is CASSTLERGIGETQYF. As DNA, the CDR3 is TGTGCCAGCAGCACCCTGGAGCGGGGGATAGGGGAGACCCAGTACTTC.

The rearrangement joins TRBV5-1 to TRBJ1-1; 7 bases map to TRBD1. This CDR3 comprises 14 residues. V lost 4 bases and J lost 7; bases outside the gene matches: 10. The V gene's germline CDR1 is SGHRS and CDR2 YFSETQ. This CDR3 reads CASSASGGTGEAFF. CDR3 DNA: TGCGCCAGCAGCGCCTCAGGGGGAACTGGTGAAGCTTTCTTT.

The genes are TRBV7-2 and TRBJ2-5, with a weak D call TRBD2 (5 bases). The CDR3 contains 14 residues. CDR1 is SGHTA and CDR2 is FQGNSA in the germline V gene. V lost 3 bases, J lost 6 bases, and 14 bases lay in between. The CDR3 DNA reads TGTGCCAGCAGCTTCTCGTCCTCGGGAAAGACCCAGTACTTC. As protein: CASSFSSSGKTQYF.

V and J are TRBV9 and TRBJ2-6; possible D gene TRBD1, 5 bases. Trimming removed 3 bases at V and 0 bases at J, with 16 bases between. Germline CDR1 is SGDLS and CDR2 is YYNGEE. This CDR3 region has 18 residues. The CDR3 nucleotides read TGTGCCAGCAGCGAGGGGCTCGGACGAAACTCTGGGGCCAACGTCCTGACTTTC. Translated: CASSEGLGRNSGANVLTF. Filled out from reference TRBV9 and TRBJ2-6, the complete variable domain reads DSGVTQTPKHLITATGQRVTLRCSPRSGDLSVYWYQQSLDQGLQFLIQYYNGEERAKGNILERFSAQQFPDLHSELNLSSLELGDSALYFCASSEGLGRNSGANVLTFGAGSRLTVL.

CDR3 sequence reads: CASSLFKGRGSNTEAFF. In nucleotides, the CDR3 is TGTGCCAGCAGCTTGTTTAAGGGAAGGGGGTCCAACACTGAAGCTTTCTTT. The chain has TRBV5-4 and TRBJ1-1, with a possible D match to TRBD1 (6 bases). This CDR3 region has 17 residues. Trimming removed 1 base from V and 2 bases from J, with 18 bases in between. The germline gives CDR1 SGHNT, CDR2 YYREEE (reference sequence).

This clone appeared a single time. This chain connects TRBV7-2 to TRBJ2-3; D is unresolved. Germline values: CDR1 SGHTA, CDR2 FQGNSA. The ends were cut back, 5 bases at V and 1 base at J, with 10 bases in the middle. The CDR3 contains 14 residues. The CDR3 loop reads CASSKRTGTDTQYF. The CDR3 DNA reads as TGTGCCAGCAGCAAAAGAACGGGCACAGATACGCAGTATTTT. The variable domain in full, completed from reference TRBV7-2 and TRBJ2-3, reads GAGVSQSPSNKVTEKGKDVELRCDPISGHTALYWYRQSLGQGLEFLIYFQGNSAPDKSGLPSDRFSAERTGGSVSTLTIQRTQQEDSAVYLCASSKRTGTDTQYFGPGTRLTVL.

This chain uses TRBV7-9 with TRBJ2-7; 9 bases match TRBD2. The CDR3 is 14 residues long. V lost 4 bases to trimming and J lost 7 bases; unmatched junction nucleotides: 8. Germline lookup yields CDR1 SEHNR and CDR2 FQNEAQ (reference sequence). This chain's CDR3 is CASSSPGLAGEQYF. Here the CDR3 DNA reads TGTGCCAGCAGCTCACCGGGACTAGCTGGGGAGCAGTACTTC.

The chain uses TRBV9 and TRBJ2-1; the match to TRBD2 covers 8 bases. Germline CDR1 is SGDLS and CDR2 is YYNGEE. After removal of 4 bases from V and 7 bases from J, the junction contained 13 bases not matched to a gene. The CDR3 is made up of 16 amino acids. The CDR3 protein is CASSSQIGLAGNEQFF. In DNA form, the CDR3 reads TGTGCCAGCAGCTCTCAGATCGGGCTAGCGGGTAATGAGCAGTTCTTC.

The CDR3 protein is CAWSGHTQYF. DNA for the CDR3: TGTGCCTGGAGTGGGCATACGCAGTATTTT. The rearrangement links TRBV30 to TRBJ2-3; D gene ambiguous. The CDR3 extends over 10 amino acids. V was trimmed by 1 base and J by 7 bases, leaving 3 bases between them. Germline V gene sequence: CDR1 GTSNPN, CDR2 SVGIG (reference sequence).

The chain has TRBV5-4 and TRBJ1-6; D ambiguous. Trimming shortened V by 2 bases and J by 4 bases, and 13 bases separated the two germline ends. CDR1 SGHNT and CDR2 YYREEE come from the germline V gene (reference sequence). The CDR3 extends over 16 amino acids. This CDR3 is CASSFRQVPYNSPLHF. The CDR3 DNA reads TGTGCCAGCAGCTTTCGACAAGTACCATATAATTCACCCCTCCACTTT.

The V gene is TRBV7-9, the J gene TRBJ2-7, with 8 bases fitting TRBD1. Unmatched junction bases numbered 4, after V lost 3 bases and J lost 0 bases. The germline gives CDR1 SEHNR, CDR2 FQNEAQ (reference sequence). The CDR3 length is 15 residues. The CDR3 bases are TGTGCCAGCAGCTTTCGACAGGGGATCTCCTACGAGCAGTACTTC. It is translated as CASSFRQGISYEQYF. Combining the CDR3 with reference TRBV7-9 and TRBJ2-7 gives the whole variable domain DTGVSQNPRHKITKRGQNVTFRCDPISEHNRLYWYRQTLGQGPEFLTYFQNEAQLEKSRLLSDRFSAERPKGSFSTLEIQRTEQGDSAMYLCASSFRQGISYEQYFGPGTRLTVT.